This TCR beta chain emerged from a study of cytomegalovirus exposure and HLA in healthy donors. Study details: Early released data comprised 80 million or so unique TCRs from HLA-typed donors. Study-wide points: Reports credit the classifier with highly specific, highly sensitive diagnosis of cytomegalovirus status. As confirmed in vitro, three CMV-associated chains were specific for CMV antigens.

PCR amplification relied on 60 Vbeta primers (plus 13 Jbeta primers). The table came from immunoSEQ multiplex PCR; TCRdb's copy has only in-frame clones and leaves some out. The top ten hold 2.5% to 3% of the sample, which has roughly 130,000 clones, less than 85% seen once. In the case of this clone: Antigen: not known.

The length of the CDR3 is 13 residues. Trimming left V 4 bases short and J 8 bases short, with 12 bases between. Germline CDR1 is SGDLS and CDR2 is YYNGEE. The origin of this receptor is a man younger than 45 in good health and CMV-seronegative. This chain links TRBV9 with TRBJ2-2; D gene unclear. Sample: PBMCs. DNA for the CDR3: TGTGCCAGCAGCCCGTTTTCGACAGGGGAGCTGTTTTTT. It codes for CASSPFSTGELFF.